This T cell receptor beta chain was sequenced during a study of OX40 agonist ivuxolimab in advanced cancers. Study-level information: Cancers in dose escalation were hepatocellular, melanoma, renal cell and head and neck. Study-level findings and limits: At doses 0.1 to 3.0 mg/kg, CD4+ and CD8+ clones expanded.

Note on this clone: The antigen is undetermined.

Profiled with immunoSEQ multiplex PCR; TCRdb holds only in-frame clones, not every one. The profile shows 60,000 or so clones, 84% of them singletons. The V gene lost 6 bases and the J gene lost 8 bases, with 22 bases spanning the gap. Germline V CDR1 and CDR2: MNHNY, SVGAGI (reference sequence). The CDR3 totals 16 residues. Sampling times: baseline, cycle 4 day 1, cycle 7 day 1. The rearrangement links TRBV6-6 to TRBJ1-4; the D gene is possibly TRBD1 (6 bases). The source is an adult with an advanced solid tumor such as melanoma, head and neck, liver or kidney cancer. Sequenced material: CD4+ or CD8+ T cells sorted from blood, taken in a trial of the OX40 agonist ivuxolimab. DNA for the CDR3: TGTGCCAGCAGCCGGAAGGGGGGCAGGGTAGGAGAAAAACTGTTTTTT. It translates to CASSRKGGRVGEKLFF.